This TCR beta chain was found in a study of T-cell memory formation after mild COVID-19. CDR3 length: 15 amino acids. V was shortened by 3 bases and J by 1 base, with 12 bases between the two germline ends. Germline V gene data show CDR1 as ENHRY and CDR2 as SYGVKD. TCRdb ran MiXCR on the 5' RACE reads and lists one entry per CDR3 protein. This table has fewer than 600,000 distinct CDR3 sequences, less than 25% appearing once. This clonotype was seen ten or more times. The clonotype originates from an adult woman who had mild COVID-19 (a few samples of this study predate the infection). Cell type and time point are not known. The specimen was PBMCs or a T cell subset sorted from them (not recorded which). This sequence joins TRBV10-3 and TRBJ1-1; TRBD1 is a possible D gene (5 bases). The CDR3 nucleotides read TGTGCCATCAGTGAAAAGGGGCAGGAGAACACTGAAGCTTTCTTT. Translation: CAISEKGQENTEAFF.